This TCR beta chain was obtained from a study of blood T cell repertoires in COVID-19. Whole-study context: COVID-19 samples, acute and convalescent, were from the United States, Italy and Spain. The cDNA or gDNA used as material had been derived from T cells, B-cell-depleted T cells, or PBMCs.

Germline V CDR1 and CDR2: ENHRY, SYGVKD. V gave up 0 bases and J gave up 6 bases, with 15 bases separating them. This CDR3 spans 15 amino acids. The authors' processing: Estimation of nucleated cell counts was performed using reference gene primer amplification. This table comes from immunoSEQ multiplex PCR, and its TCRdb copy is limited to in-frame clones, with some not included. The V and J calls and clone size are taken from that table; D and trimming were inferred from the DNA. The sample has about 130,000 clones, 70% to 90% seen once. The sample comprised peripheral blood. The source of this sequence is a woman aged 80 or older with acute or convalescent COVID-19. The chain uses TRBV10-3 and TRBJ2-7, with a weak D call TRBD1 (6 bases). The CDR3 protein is CAISESIGQIGEQYF. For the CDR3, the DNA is TGTGCCATCAGTGAGTCTATTGGACAGATCGGCGAGCAGTACTTC.